These T cell receptor beta chains were read from a single sample in a study of shared T cell receptors in the human thymus. Assay used: immunoSEQ multiplex PCR; TCRdb lists only in-frame clones, some missing. Of 600,000 to 900,000 clones listed, around 85% are singletons. The same data also contributed to another study, on human thymus T cells.

Material for sequencing was thymocytes. All receptors derive from a girl under two years old with a congenital heart defect. Both conserved end residues are part of each CDR3. The D gene is left open where the match is weak. Some rows mark clone size as missing; the rest say once, few, many or name a class of expanded clone.

cdr3_nt cdr3_aa clone_size j_call d_call v_call
TGCGCCAGCAGCATGGGGGCTCAAAATGAGCAGTTCTTC CASSMGAQNEQFF few TRBJ2-1 NA TRBV5-1
TGTGCCAGCAGCCATCGATACAGGGAACAAGAGACCCAGTACTTC CASSHRYREQETQYF NA TRBJ2-5 NA TRBV14
TGTGCCAGCACCCGGACAGGGGGCTTTGGCACTGAAGCTTTCTTT CASTRTGGFGTEAFF NA TRBJ1-1 TRBD1 TRBV9
TGTGCCAGCAGAGAACAGGGGGCGGAAAACAATGAGCAGTTCTTC CASREQGAENNEQFF NA TRBJ2-1 TRBD1 TRBV6-1
TGTGCCAGCAGCCTGGGACTAGCGGGACTCAATGAGCAGTTCTTC CASSLGLAGLNEQFF NA TRBJ2-1 TRBD2 TRBV5-5
TGCAGTGCTAGTGGGAGGGAAGCTTTCTTT CSASGREAFF NA TRBJ1-1 NA TRBV20-1
TGTGCCAGCAGCTTAGGGCCCACAGTGAACACTGAAGCTTTCTTT CASSLGPTVNTEAFF few TRBJ1-1 NA TRBV7-3
TGTGCCAGCAGCTTAGGAGGGGTCACTGAAGCTTTCTTT CASSLGGVTEAFF once TRBJ1-1 NA TRBV5-5
TGTGCCAGCAAAGCAGGGTCCCCAGTGGAATACACTGAAGCTTTCTTT CASKAGSPVEYTEAFF NA TRBJ1-1 NA TRBV18
TGTGCTAGTGGTCCCCACGGGACAGGGGGACGGGGACCTTCTCTGGACACTGAAGCTTTCTTT CASGPHGTGGRGPSLDTEAFF NA TRBJ1-1 TRBD1 TRBV12-5
TGTGCCAGCAGCGCAGCCGGGACTTCTAACAACTCCTACGAGCAGTACTTC CASSAAGTSNNSYEQYF once TRBJ2-7 NA TRBV5-6
TGTGCCAGCTCACCAGTGGATCGAAGCGGGGGGGCTCGCCAAGAGACCCAGTACTTC CASSPVDRSGGARQETQYF NA TRBJ2-5 TRBD2 TRBV18
TGTGCCAGCAGTTTATCTCCGACGGGGGGTGGCTATGGCTACACCTTC CASSLSPTGGGYGYTF once TRBJ1-2 NA TRBV27
TGTGCCAGCAGCTCGGACAGACTGAACACTGAAGCTTTCTTT CASSSDRLNTEAFF few TRBJ1-1 NA TRBV7-9
TGTGCCAGCAGCTTAGACCCCCATAGCCCGCGGACGGGGGGAGGGGATACGCAGTATTTT CASSLDPHSPRTGGGDTQYF NA TRBJ2-3 TRBD2 TRBV13
TGTGCCACCAGCAGAGAGAGCCGGGGAAGCAATCAGCCCCAGCATTTT CATSRESRGSNQPQHF NA TRBJ1-5 NA TRBV15
TGTGCCAGCAGCAAAGAAAGAGACACCGGGGAGCTGTTTTTT CASSKERDTGELFF NA TRBJ2-2 NA TRBV21-1
TGTGCCAGCAGCAAAGCCAGCGGGGGGGCCTACGAGCAGTACTTC CASSKASGGAYEQYF NA TRBJ2-7 TRBD2 TRBV7-9
TGCGCCAGCCCAGCTGGCGGGGGGAAAGATACGCAGTATTTT CASPAGGGKDTQYF NA TRBJ2-3 TRBD2 TRBV5-1
TGCGCCAGCAGCCAAGTCAGGGACACTGAAGCTTTCTTT CASSQVRDTEAFF NA TRBJ1-1 NA TRBV4-1
TGTGCCAGCAGTTCGCCCGGGGGTGGCTACACCTTC CASSSPGGGYTF NA TRBJ1-2 NA TRBV27
TGTGCCAGCAGTTTCCGACAGGACAGGGCCGGTAGCAATCAGCCCCAGCATTTT CASSFRQDRAGSNQPQHF NA TRBJ1-5 TRBD1 TRBV28
TGCAGCGTTGGGCAGAACAATCAGCCCCAGCATTTT CSVGQNNQPQHF NA TRBJ1-5 NA TRBV29-1
TGCGCCAGCAGCCACGGAGCGGCAGAGAACACTGAAGCTTTCTTT CASSHGAAENTEAFF NA TRBJ1-1 NA TRBV4-1
TGTGCCAGCAGTGAAGTGACAGGTCAAGAGCGGCAGCCCCAGCATTTT CASSEVTGQERQPQHF NA TRBJ1-5 NA TRBV2
TGTGCCAGCAGTGCTCAACCCCCCGGGACAGGGGGGTACCATGAGCAGTTCTTC CASSAQPPGTGGYHEQFF NA TRBJ2-1 TRBD1 TRBV25-1
TGTGCCAGCAGCTTGAAGGGGTCGAACACTGAAGCTTTCTTT CASSLKGSNTEAFF NA TRBJ1-1 NA TRBV5-5
TGTGCCATCAGTGAGGACGGGACAGGGGAAAATTCACCCCTCCACTTT CAISEDGTGENSPLHF once TRBJ1-6 TRBD1 TRBV10-3
TGTGCCAGCAGCCCCGACAGTTACCCCTACGAGCAGTACTTC CASSPDSYPYEQYF NA TRBJ2-7 NA TRBV7-3
TGTGCCAGCAGCTTCCCAAGGCGGGGGGGCCGGGAGACCCAGTACTTC CASSFPRRGGRETQYF few TRBJ2-5 TRBD2 TRBV7-2
TGTGCCAGTAGTATGGACCCTGGGGGACTGGGTGGCTACACCTTC CASSMDPGGLGGYTF NA TRBJ1-2 NA TRBV19
TGCGCCAGCGGCCCCGTCGAGGGCTCCTACAATGAGCAGTTCTTC CASGPVEGSYNEQFF NA TRBJ2-1 NA TRBV5-1
TGTGCCAGCAGCTTCGTTGGGGGCCAACAAAACACTGAAGCTTTCTTT CASSFVGGQQNTEAFF NA TRBJ1-1 NA TRBV7-2
TGCGCCAGCAGCCCCAGGGAAGGGGAAAAACTGTTTTTT CASSPREGEKLFF NA TRBJ1-4 NA TRBV4-3
TGTGCCAGCAGGAATTGGACTAGCGGTTCCTACAATGAGCAGTTCTTC CASRNWTSGSYNEQFF NA TRBJ2-1 TRBD2 TRBV25-1
TGTGCCAGCAGTCGAACCACATCCCCTGGAAACACCATATATTTT CASSRTTSPGNTIYF NA TRBJ1-3 NA TRBV6-5
TGCGCCAGCAGCGAAGACAGCGAGAATCGAAATTCACCCCTCCACTTT CASSEDSENRNSPLHF few TRBJ1-6 NA TRBV5-1
TGTGCCAGTAGTATTCTGGCAGACAACCAGGAAAAGTCAACCGGGGAGCTGTTTTTT CASSILADNQEKSTGELFF NA TRBJ2-2 NA TRBV19
TGTGCCAGTAGGTTTCCAGGCACGAACAATGAGCAGTTCTTC CASRFPGTNNEQFF NA TRBJ2-1 NA TRBV19
TGCGCCAGCAGCCCCCCCTTGGGGGAGGGACCTTTGGAGCCCCAGCATTTT CASSPPLGEGPLEPQHF NA TRBJ1-5 NA TRBV4-1
TGTGCCAGCAGTTTCTCGGGGGTCAGAGAAAACACCATATATTTT CASSFSGVRENTIYF NA TRBJ1-3 NA TRBV28
TGTGCCAGCAGTTACGCCACAGGCTACGAGCAGTACTTC CASSYATGYEQYF NA TRBJ2-7 NA TRBV6-5
TGTGCCAGCAGTAAAACACAGCACGGAAACACCATATATTTT CASSKTQHGNTIYF once TRBJ1-3 NA TRBV7-9
TGCGCCAGCAGCCGAAAGGACAGGGGAAACACCTACGAGCAGTACTTC CASSRKDRGNTYEQYF few TRBJ2-7 TRBD1 TRBV5-1
TGTGCCAGCAGTCCCGGACTAGTTTCCTCCACAGATACGCAGTATTTT CASSPGLVSSTDTQYF NA TRBJ2-3 TRBD2 TRBV27
TGTGCCAGCAGTTACTTACAGGTCCCTAACTATGGCTACACCTTC CASSYLQVPNYGYTF NA TRBJ1-2 NA TRBV6-5
TGCGCCAGCAGCTTAAGAGACGACTTGGAGGAGCAGTACTTC CASSLRDDLEEQYF NA TRBJ2-7 NA TRBV5-1
TGTGCCAGCAGTTTAGGTGGCGGGTTGTATGGCTACACCTTC CASSLGGGLYGYTF NA TRBJ1-2 NA TRBV27
TGTGCCAGCAGTTTAAGGGGCCAGGGTATCTACGAGCAGTACTTC CASSLRGQGIYEQYF NA TRBJ2-7 NA TRBV28